This T cell receptor beta chain appears in the sequencing data of a study of T cell repertoires in cytomegalovirus infection. In this sample, this clonotype turned up many times. Its cognate antigen is unknown. Each CDR3 protein is one row after TCRdb ran MiXCR on the reads. This table holds under 800,000 distinct CDR3 sequences, about 24% found once. The CDR3 has 14 residues. In germline, CDR1 is SEHNR, CDR2 FQNEAQ (reference sequence). Trimming cost V 1 base and J 1 base, with 7 bases left between them. Whole-study findings and limits: HLA-C-restricted, CMV-specific TCR beta clonotypes were dominant ex vivo.

Sequencing used CD8+ T cells from PBMCs. The sequence was obtained from a human donor in good health (CMV status not recorded). Some clones in this sample may be carry-over from other donors' samples. This sequence joins TRBV7-9 and TRBJ1-1; D ambiguous. CDR3 nucleotides: TGTGCCAGCAGCTTAGGGTTCTGGAACACTGAAGCTTTCTTT. This encodes CASSLGFWNTEAFF.